The source of this TCR beta chain is a study of blood T cell repertoires in COVID-19. Generated by immunoSEQ multiplex PCR, the TCRdb table keeps only in-frame clones and is missing some. Of approximately 150,000 clones listed, around 80% are singletons. V dropped 5 bases and J dropped 5 bases, with 10 bases sitting between them. The CDR3 has 12 residues. Germline-derived CDR1 and CDR2 are SQVTM and ANQGSEA. The receptor's source is a woman aged 70-85 years in a cohort exposed to, infected with or recovered from COVID-19 (not recorded which). The chain uses TRBV29-1 and TRBJ1-5, with D possibly matching TRBD1 (6 bases). Sequenced material: PBMCs or T cells enriched from blood (not recorded which). The CDR3 sequence: CSVRDIDQPQHF. The CDR3 DNA follows: TGCAGCGTTCGGGACATCGATCAGCCCCAGCATTTT.